This T cell receptor (beta chain) appears in the sequencing data of a study of prognosis after radiotherapy for stage I lung cancer. The study's findings and limits: The tumor specificity of expanded TCR clones remained undetermined.

TCR beta CDR3 was amplified from genomic DNA by two-round multiplex PCR. First-round PCR employed TRBV- and TRBJ-specific primers for each gene. MiXCR, applied by TCRdb to the multiplex PCR reads, yields one record per CDR3 protein. The table includes about 14,000 distinct CDR3 sequences, 28% detected once. This clonotype came up many times. Its specificity is not known. The CDR3 length is 14 residues. The junction had 6 bases not matched to a gene; V was cut back by 5 bases and J by 5 bases. CDR1 SGHVS and CDR2 FNYEAQ come from the germline V gene. The source was PBMCs, collected before or after stereotactic body radiation therapy (not recorded which). This chain joins TRBV7-6 and TRBJ1-1, with TRBD1 matching over 9 bases. The receptor was isolated from a donor older than 45 with non-small cell lung cancer. For the CDR3, the DNA is TGTGCCAGCAGCCATACAGGGGGCTGGACTGAAGCTTTCTTT. Translation: CASSHTGGWTEAFF.